A single sample is the source of the 17 T cell receptor beta chains below, sequenced in a study of OX40 agonist ivuxolimab in advanced cancers. Data came from immunoSEQ multiplex PCR; TCRdb stores just in-frame clones and leaves some out. The sample carries about 70,000 clones, roughly 90% recorded once. Source: CD4+ or CD8+ T cells sorted from blood, taken in a trial of the OX40 agonist ivuxolimab. The receptors stem from an adult with an advanced solid tumor such as melanoma, head and neck, liver or kidney cancer.

The rearrangement uses TRBV11-3 and TRBJ2-7; D gene uncertain. Germline-derived CDR1 and CDR2 are SGHNT and YENEEA. Deletions cut 3 bases from V and 7 bases from J, with 10 bases between. The CDR3 sequence is 12 residues long. In nucleotides, the CDR3 is TGTGCCAGCAGCTTGGGTGTAAGGGAGCAGTACTTC. Translated, it gives CASSLGVREQYF. Variable domain in full (rest from reference TRBV11-3 and TRBJ2-7): EAGVVQSPRYKIIEKKQPVAFWCNPISGHNTLYWYLQNLGQGPELLIRYENEEAVDDSQLPKDRFSAERLKGVDSTLKIQPAELGDSAVYLCASSLGVREQYFGPGTRLTVT.

The chain uses TRBV5-1 and TRBJ1-4; D remains unclear. V lost 3 bases to trimming and J lost 4 bases, with 10 bases between them. This CDR3 comprises 14 residues. Germline V CDR1 and CDR2: SGHRS, YFSETQ. CDR3 coding DNA: TGCGCCAGCAGCTCCGACGTACTTAATGAAAAACTGTTTTTT. It specifies CASSSDVLNEKLFF. The whole variable domain, remainder taken from reference TRBV5-1 and TRBJ1-4, is KAGVTQTPRYLIKTRGQQVTLSCSPISGHRSVSWYQQTPGQGLQFLFEYFSETQRNKGNFPGRFSGRQFSNSRSEMNVSTLELGDSALYLCASSSDVLNEKLFFGSGTQLSVL.

This rearrangement joins TRBV5-4 to TRBJ2-6, with D unresolved. The germline gives CDR1 SGHNT, CDR2 YYREEE (reference sequence). This CDR3 spans 15 amino acids. Trimming removed 2 bases from V and 4 bases from J, with 10 bases in between. The CDR3 is CASSLVDYGANVLTF. In nucleotides, the CDR3 is TGTGCCAGCAGCTTAGTAGATTACGGGGCCAACGTCCTGACTTTC.

This rearrangement joins TRBV29-1 to TRBJ2-7, with D possibly TRBD2 on 6 matching bases. In germline, CDR1 is SQVTM, CDR2 ANQGSEA. The CDR3 contains 17 residues. Trimming shortened V by 0 bases and J by 3 bases, and 21 bases separated the two germline ends. The CDR3 region has the DNA TGCAGCGTTGAAGATCGGCGGGCGGGGTATGGGAGCTACGAGCAGTACTTC. Amino acids: CSVEDRRAGYGSYEQYF.

The V and J genes are TRBV19 and TRBJ2-3; 7 bases are a match to TRBD1. CDR1 is LNHDA and CDR2 is SQIVND in the germline V gene (reference sequence). CDR3 size: 14 residues. V was clipped by 10 bases and J by 1 base; unmatched bases: 8. In DNA, the CDR3 is TGTGCCACCCAGACAGGGCGAGGCACAGATACGCAGTATTTT. Amino acid sequence: CATQTGRGTDTQYF.

Here the CDR3 DNA reads TGTGCCAGTAGTCTCAGGGAAGGGGACATTCAGTACTTC. It encodes CASSLREGDIQYF. This chain links TRBV19 with TRBJ2-4; a possible D gene is TRBD1 (5 bases). Trimming removed 5 bases at V and 8 bases at J, with 13 bases between. This CDR3 has 13 amino acids. CDR1 and CDR2 from the germline V gene are LNHDA and SQIVND (reference sequence).

This clone was recorded only once. The chain employs TRBV28 and TRBJ1-2, with 9 bases matching TRBD1. V shed 6 bases and J 5 bases; nucleotides not matched to a gene: 4. CDR3 length: 13 amino acids. The germline CDR1 and CDR2 sequences are MDHEN and SYDVKM. The CDR3 sequence is CASSGTGNYGYTF. DNA for the CDR3: TGTGCCAGCAGCGGGACAGGGAATTATGGCTACACCTTC.

The V gene is TRBV5-4, the J gene TRBJ2-5; maybe TRBD2 (6 bases). This CDR3 comprises 12 residues. Germline V gene data show CDR1 as SGHNT and CDR2 as YYREEE (reference sequence). The germline V and J ends were trimmed by 9 bases and 2 bases, with 11 bases remaining between them. The CDR3 is CATGEAQETQYF. The CDR3 bases are TGTGCCACGGGGGAGGCGCAAGAGACCCAGTACTTC.

This clone was seen a few times. The rearrangement links TRBV11-2 to TRBJ2-2; D not resolved. Germline V gene data show CDR1 as SGHAT and CDR2 as FQNNGV. V was pared by 0 bases and J by 6 bases, with 11 bases between. The CDR3 totals 15 residues. The CDR3 DNA reads TGTGCCAGCAGCTTAGATCCGTCGTTTTCCGGGGAGCTGTTTTTT. Its protein is CASSLDPSFSGELFF.

The J gene is TRBJ1-4, the V gene TRBV2; tentative D call: TRBD1 (5 bases). The CDR3 consists of 13 residues. Between the trimmed V and J ends, which lost 6 bases and 8 bases, there was a span of 13 bases. Germline V gives CDR1 SNHLY, CDR2 FYNNEI. The CDR3 spells CASRTAWEEKLFF. The CDR3 DNA sequence: TGTGCCAGCAGGACAGCCTGGGAGGAAAAACTGTTTTTT.

J is TRBJ1-2 and V is TRBV5-8, with D uncertain. V was trimmed by 0 bases and J by 7 bases, leaving 13 bases between them. CDR1 and CDR2 (germline): SGHTS, YDEGEE. The CDR3 has 14 residues. The CDR3: CASSLGRDPGGYTF. The CDR3 DNA reads TGTGCCAGCAGCTTGGGTAGGGATCCGGGTGGCTACACCTTC.

V is TRBV9 and J is TRBJ2-2; D not resolved. This CDR3 is 12 amino acids long. In germline, CDR1 is SGDLS, CDR2 YYNGEE. V lost 4 bases and J lost 3, with 4 bases in between. As DNA, the CDR3 is TGTGCCAGCAGCCCATACACCGGGGAGCTGTTTTTT. It is translated as CASSPYTGELFF.

The rearrangement joins TRBV5-4 to TRBJ2-5, with a tentative D call TRBD1 (5 bases). Trimming took off 4 bases at V and 0 bases at J, with 7 bases between the two ends. CDR1 and CDR2 from the germline V gene are SGHNT and YYREEE (reference sequence). The CDR3 loop spans 13 amino acids. The CDR3 DNA sequence: TGTGCCAGCAGCAAGACAGACCAAGAGACCCAGTACTTC. Protein sequence: CASSKTDQETQYF.

The chain couples TRBV7-9 to TRBJ1-4; no clear D gene. The length of the CDR3 is 11 residues. V shed 4 bases and J shed 7 bases, with 4 bases lying between them. The V gene's germline CDR1 is SEHNR and CDR2 FQNEAQ (reference sequence). The CDR3 here is CASSSGEKLFF. The CDR3 DNA is TGTGCCAGCAGCTCGGGTGAAAAACTGTTTTTT. Variable domain in full (rest from reference TRBV7-9 and TRBJ1-4): DTGVSQNPRHKITKRGQNVTFRCDPISEHNRLYWYRQTLGQGPEFLTYFQNEAQLEKSRLLSDRFSAERPKGSFSTLEIQRTEQGDSAMYLCASSSGEKLFFGSGTQLSVL.

This clone was seen more than once but under ten times. The chain employs TRBV27 and TRBJ1-5, with no clear D. The CDR3 consists of 12 residues. CDR1 is MNHEY and CDR2 is SMNVEV in the germline V gene (reference sequence). V gave up 8 bases and J gave up 0 bases, with 5 bases separating them. CDR3 DNA: TGTGCCAGCGGGTATAGCAATCAGCCCCAGCATTTT. It encodes CASGYSNQPQHF.

In regard to this clone: Other DNA sequences in the sample encode the same CDR3. The chain joins TRBV27 to TRBJ1-1; D unresolved. Trimming removed 7 bases from V and 1 base from J, with 13 bases in between. CDR1 MNHEY and CDR2 SMNVEV come from the germline V gene (reference sequence). This CDR3 region has 14 residues. This CDR3 reads CASTRGEGNTEAFF. The DNA of the CDR3 is TGTGCCAGCACGCGCGGGGAGGGGAACACTGAAGCTTTCTTT.

The chain is built from TRBV28 and TRBJ1-6, with D unclear. Trimming removed 9 bases at V and 2 bases at J, with 11 bases between. Germline loops: CDR1 MDHEN, CDR2 SYDVKM. This CDR3 comprises 14 residues. The CDR3 DNA reads as TGTGCCAGTACCTGGCTACCCTATAATTCACCCCTCCACTTT. Translated, it gives CASTWLPYNSPLHF. Combining the CDR3 with reference TRBV28 and TRBJ1-6 gives the whole variable domain DVKVTQSSRYLVKRTGEKVFLECVQDMDHENMFWYRQDPGLGLRLIYFSYDVKMKEKGDIPEGYSVSREKKERFSLILESASTNQTSMYLCASTWLPYNSPLHFGNGTRLTVT.